This is a list of T cell receptor beta chains from one sample in a study of blood T cell repertoires in COVID-19. Clones were sequenced by immunoSEQ multiplex PCR, and TCRdb holds only the in-frame ones, with some missing. The sample yields around 220,000 clones, roughly 82% seen once. The sequencing input was peripheral blood. The receptors come from a woman aged 80 or over with active or convalescent COVID-19. Both conserved end residues are part of each CDR3. D genes are given only for firm matches. Some rows mark clone size as missing; the rest say once, few, many or name a class of expanded clone.

v_gene	len	abundance	j_gene	d_gene	CDR3nt	CDR3aa
TRBV11-3	16	few	TRBJ1-1	TRBD1	TGTGCCAGCACCCCCGGGACAGAGCTGATTAGCACTGAAGCTTTCTTT	CASTPGTELISTEAFF
TRBV19	18	NA	TRBJ1-5	NA	TGTGCCAGTAGTAAAAATCTTCTAGGGGCGTATAGCAATCAGCCCCAGCATTTT	CASSKNLLGAYSNQPQHF
TRBV27	12	NA	TRBJ1-2	NA	TGTGCCAGCCTCGGCGGGGTAGGCGGCTACACCTTC	CASLGGVGGYTF
TRBV5-1	16	NA	TRBJ2-1	TRBD2	TGCGCCAGCAGCTCGGCCGGACTAGCGGAGTACAATGAGCAGTTCTTC	CASSSAGLAEYNEQFF
TRBV10-1	17	NA	TRBJ2-1	NA	TGCGCCAGCAGTGAGCTGGGGACATCCAGCTCCTACAATGAGCAGTTCTTC	CASSELGTSSSYNEQFF
TRBV4-1	15	many	TRBJ1-1	TRBD1	TGCGCCAGCAGCCAACAGGGACAGGGCCTTAGGAAAGCTTTCTTT	CASSQQGQGLRKAFF
TRBV28	13	few	TRBJ1-1	TRBD1	TGTGCCACCAACTCCGGGACAGACACTGAAGCTTTCTTT	CATNSGTDTEAFF
TRBV18	13	NA	TRBJ2-7	NA	TGTGCCAGCTCACCAGCCAGCTCCTACGAGCAGTACTTC	CASSPASSYEQYF
TRBV5-1	15	NA	TRBJ2-2	NA	TGCGCCAGCAGCTTGGAATCCGTCAACACCGGGGAGCTGTTTTTT	CASSLESVNTGELFF
TRBV6-5	12	NA	TRBJ1-2	NA	TGTGCCAGCAGCAACGGACATGGCGGCTACACCTTC	CASSNGHGGYTF
TRBV28	14	NA	TRBJ1-5	TRBD1	TGTGCCAGCAGTAGGGACAGTCAAAATCAGCCCCAGCATTTT	CASSRDSQNQPQHF
TRBV5-1	17	NA	TRBJ1-5	NA	TGCGCCAGCAGTTTGGAACCCCTTACAGTCAACAATCAGCCCCAGCATTTT	CASSLEPLTVNNQPQHF
TRBV5-6	14	once	TRBJ1-3	NA	TGTGCCAGCAGCTTGGTCTCAGGGGGAAACACCATATATTTT	CASSLVSGGNTIYF
TRBV5-5	14	once	TRBJ1-4	NA	TGTGCCAGCAGCTATCCGGGCCGGAGGGAAAAACTGTTTTTT	CASSYPGRREKLFF
TRBV12-3/TRBV12-4	13	NA	TRBJ1-1	NA	TGTGCCAGCAGTTTAGTAGCTGGAATTGAAGCTTTCTTT	CASSLVAGIEAFF
TRBV18	16	few	TRBJ1-3	NA	TGTGCCAGCTCATCCTCGACAGGTACCCTCGGAAACACCATATATTTT	CASSSSTGTLGNTIYF
TRBV5-1	15	NA	TRBJ1-3	NA	TGCGCCAGCAGCCCGGGACAAGTTACTGGAAACACCATATATTTT	CASSPGQVTGNTIYF
TRBV28	17	NA	TRBJ2-7	TRBD2	TGTGCCAGCAGTCCAACCTGGGGGAGGGGCGTAACCTACGAGCAGTACTTC	CASSPTWGRGVTYEQYF
TRBV6-1	11	NA	TRBJ2-7	NA	TGTGCCAGCAGTGATCAGTACGAGCAGTACTTC	CASSDQYEQYF
TRBV20-1	14	NA	TRBJ1-2	TRBD1	TGCAGTGCTAGTCTAAACCGGGACAGATACGGCTACACCTTC	CSASLNRDRYGYTF
TRBV6-4	16	once	TRBJ1-5	NA	TGTGCCAGCAGTGTTCGGAGGGTTAACGGCAATCAGCCCCAGCATTTT	CASSVRRVNGNQPQHF
TRBV6-4	14	NA	TRBJ2-3	TRBD2	TGTGCCAGCAGAGGACTAGCGGGATCGGGTACGCAGTATTTT	CASRGLAGSGTQYF
TRBV11-2	18	once	TRBJ1-2	TRBD1	TGTGCCAGCAGCTTAGTAAGGTCCGGGACAGGCTTCAACTATGGCTACACCTTC	CASSLVRSGTGFNYGYTF
TRBV5-1	15	NA	TRBJ2-7	TRBD1	TGCGCCAGCAGTTCTTACGGGACAGGCCCCTACGAGCAGTACTTC	CASSSYGTGPYEQYF
TRBV6-5	15	few	TRBJ1-5	TRBD1	TGTGCCAGCAGCGTCACAGGGGTAGGGAATCAGCCCCAGCATTTT	CASSVTGVGNQPQHF
TRBV12-5	15	few	TRBJ2-1	TRBD2	TGTGCTAGTGGTACCACGACTAGCCTATACAATGAGCAGTTCTTC	CASGTTTSLYNEQFF
TRBV28	12	NA	TRBJ2-2	NA	TGTGCCAGCAGTTCTAACACCGGGGAGCTGTTTTTT	CASSSNTGELFF
TRBV19	17	NA	TRBJ1-1	TRBD1	TGTGCCAGTACTCTAAGGGGGACAGGCGGAATGAACACTGAAGCTTTCTTT	CASTLRGTGGMNTEAFF
TRBV11-3	15	NA	TRBJ2-1	TRBD2	TGTGCCAGCAGCCGACCGGGACTAGGGGAGAATGAGCAGTTCTTC	CASSRPGLGENEQFF
TRBV12-1	16	few	TRBJ1-5	NA	TGTGCCAGCAGCTTTGAAACAGGCTCGTCCGCTCAGCCCCAGCATTTT	CASSFETGSSAQPQHF
TRBV7-8	16	NA	TRBJ2-3	TRBD2	TGTGCCAGCAGCTTCGGGACTAGCGGGAGCGCAGATACGCAGTATTTT	CASSFGTSGSADTQYF
TRBV5-1	16	NA	TRBJ1-4	NA	TGCGCCAGCAGCTTGGTGCAGCGAGCAACTAATGAAAAACTGTTTTTT	CASSLVQRATNEKLFF
TRBV18	14	few	TRBJ1-1	NA	TGTGCCAGCTCACTAACGGACAAGGACACTGAAGCTTTCTTT	CASSLTDKDTEAFF
TRBV18	13	NA	TRBJ1-1	NA	TGTGCCAGCTCATCACGGCTGAACACTGAAGCTTTCTTT	CASSSRLNTEAFF
TRBV5-5	14	NA	TRBJ1-5	NA	TGTGCCAGCAGCTTGGTACAGGCCGATCAGCCCCAGCATTTT	CASSLVQADQPQHF
TRBV6-5	13	NA	TRBJ2-3	NA	TGTGCCAGTTGGGCCCTCCGGTTAGATACGCAGTATTTT	CASWALRLDTQYF
TRBV5-1	15	NA	TRBJ1-6	TRBD1	TGCGCCAGCAGCTGGACAGGGGCTCATAATTCACCCCTCCACTTT	CASSWTGAHNSPLHF
TRBV28	15	few	TRBJ2-3	NA	TGTGCCAGCAGATTCCGGACACAACGAACAGATACGCAGTATTTT	CASRFRTQRTDTQYF
TRBV7-9	15	NA	TRBJ1-4	NA	TGTGCCAGCAGCCGGAGCGGGGCGACTAATGAAAAACTGTTTTTT	CASSRSGATNEKLFF
TRBV9	16	NA	TRBJ2-1	NA	TGTGCCAGCAGCGTAGGCGTTCCGCCCTTCCCTCTGGAGCAGTTCTTC	CASSVGVPPFPLEQFF
TRBV5-5	14	NA	TRBJ1-5	TRBD1	TGTGCCAGCAGCTTGACAGGGGTCTATCAGCCCCAGCATTTT	CASSLTGVYQPQHF